Following are 23 T cell receptor beta chains from one sample sequenced in a study of blood T cell repertoires in COVID-19. TCRdb's copy holds only in-frame clones and misses some; the assay was immunoSEQ multiplex PCR. The sample holds 50,000 to 55,000 clones; around nine tenths are singletons and the top ten take 4%. Material for sequencing was peripheral blood. The receptors here all came from a man in his forties or fifties with acute or convalescent COVID-19.

The V call is TRBV13, the J call TRBJ2-5; 7 bases are a match to TRBD1. Germline trimming cut 5 bases from V and 2 bases from J; bases unmatched to any gene: 5. The length of the CDR3 is 14 residues. Germline CDR1 and CDR2: PRHDT and FYEKMQ (reference sequence). For the CDR3, the DNA is TGTGCCAGCAGCCCCCGACAGGGACAAGAGACCCAGTACTTC. Encoded protein: CASSPRQGQETQYF.

The genes are TRBV5-1 and TRBJ2-7; 9 bases align to TRBD1. The CDR3 has 15 residues. V was clipped by 0 bases and J by 3 bases; unmatched bases: 4. Germline V gene sequence: CDR1 SGHRS, CDR2 YFSETQ. The CDR3 sequence is CASSLEGTGFYEQYF. The CDR3 region has the DNA TGCGCCAGCAGCTTGGAAGGGACAGGGTTCTACGAGCAGTACTTC.

The chain is built from TRBV18 and TRBJ2-3; 7 nucleotides agree with TRBD1. The CDR3 consists of 15 residues. The germline CDR1 and CDR2 sequences are KGHSH and LQKENI. The junction had 3 bases not matched to a gene; V was cut back by 0 bases and J by 3 bases. Here the CDR3 reads CASSPPGTVTDTQYF. CDR3 in DNA: TGTGCCAGCTCACCACCAGGGACAGTAACAGATACGCAGTATTTT.

This chain links TRBV12-3 or TRBV12-4 with TRBJ2-7, with 7 bases identical to TRBD1. The CDR3 is made up of 13 amino acids. The trim removed 6 bases at V and 4 bases at J, leaving 6 bases unmatched. The CDR3 sequence is CASRGRDSYEQYF. In DNA form, the CDR3 reads TGTGCCAGCAGAGGCCGGGACAGTTACGAGCAGTACTTC.

V is TRBV5-6 and J is TRBJ2-5, with D uncertain. CDR1 and CDR2 from the germline V gene are SGHDT and YYEEEE. The CDR3 consists of 13 residues. Trimming pared 0 bases from V and 1 base from J, leaving 4 bases between. The CDR3: CASSLDIQETQYF. The CDR3 DNA reads as TGTGCCAGCAGCTTGGACATCCAAGAGACCCAGTACTTC.

This chain links TRBV27 with TRBJ1-1; possibly TRBD1 for D (6 bases). The germline V and J ends were trimmed by 5 bases and 1 base, with 17 bases remaining between them. The CDR3 sequence is 16 residues long. Germline values: CDR1 MNHEY, CDR2 SMNVEV (reference sequence). Here the CDR3 DNA reads TGTGCCAGCAGTCCCAGGTTTTTGACAGGGAACACTGAAGCTTTCTTT. Translating gives CASSPRFLTGNTEAFF.

This chain connects TRBV13 to TRBJ2-1; 12 bases match TRBD2. The CDR3 sequence is 17 residues long. Germline assignment: CDR1 PRHDT and CDR2 FYEKMQ (reference sequence). Trimming removed 4 bases from V and 6 bases from J; junction bases left unmatched: 10. The CDR3 region has the DNA TGTGCCAGCAGCTCCTTCTTAACTAGCGGGAGGACCAATGAGCAGTTCTTC. It is translated as CASSSFLTSGRTNEQFF.

In DNA, the CDR3 is TGTGCCAGCAGCTTGGTACAGGGGGACTATGGCTACACCTTC. This codes for CASSLVQGDYGYTF. This rearrangement joins TRBV5-6 to TRBJ1-2; 8 bases are a match to TRBD1. V lost 0 bases, J lost 3 bases, and 1 base stayed unmatched. This CDR3 is built from 14 residues. Germline CDR1 and CDR2: SGHDT and YYEEEE.

The rearrangement joins TRBV6-5 to TRBJ2-4; 9 nucleotides match TRBD1. There are 14 residues in the CDR3. Germline CDR1 reads MNHEY; CDR2 reads SVGAGI. With 5 bases clipped from V and 6 bases from J, the junction kept 5 bases outside the gene matches. CDR3 in DNA: TGTGCCAGCAGTCGGGACAGGGCGATAAACATTCAGTACTTC. The encoded protein is CASSRDRAINIQYF.

In its sample, this clone was seen once. The V call is TRBV27, the J call TRBJ1-2; 7 bases align to TRBD1. The V and J ends lost 4 bases and 4 bases, in that order; junction bases with no gene match: 9. Germline assignment: CDR1 MNHEY and CDR2 SMNVEV (reference sequence). This CDR3 contains 15 residues. The CDR3 coding sequence is TGTGCCAGCAGTTCTACCGGGACAGTGCCCTATGGCTACACCTTC. Its protein is CASSSTGTVPYGYTF.

The chain links TRBV19 to TRBJ1-1, with D perhaps matching TRBD1 (5 bases). Germline CDR1 is LNHDA and CDR2 is SQIVND (reference sequence). Trimming removed 4 bases at V and 11 bases at J, with 17 bases between. CDR3 length equals 13 residues. CDR3 DNA: TGTGCCAGTAGTACAGGGTCCGGGAGGCGGGCTTTCTTT. It encodes CASSTGSGRRAFF.

The chain employs TRBV12-3 or TRBV12-4 and TRBJ2-5; 8 bases are a match to TRBD1. The V segment lost 6 bases and the J segment 1 base; nucleotides outside the gene matches: 1. This CDR3 is 13 amino acids long. CDR3 nucleotide sequence: TGTGCCAGCAGGGGGACAGGCCAAGAGACCCAGTACTTC. Translated: CASRGTGQETQYF.

The chain has TRBV6-5 and TRBJ2-1; the D gene is possibly TRBD2 (5 bases). Per germline, CDR1 MNHEY and CDR2 SVGAGI. V gave up 6 bases and J gave up 4 bases, with 7 bases separating them. There are 12 residues in the CDR3. The CDR3 nucleotides read TGTGCCAGCAGAGGACTGTACAATGAGCAGTTCTTC. It specifies CASRGLYNEQFF.

The chain recombines TRBV5-1 with TRBJ2-7; D not resolved. CDR3 length: 13 amino acids. V was cut by 1 base and J by 3 bases, with 8 bases left in between. CDR1 is SGHRS, CDR2 YFSETQ, per germline. The CDR3 protein is CASSLTPHYEQYF. As DNA, the CDR3 is TGCGCCAGCAGCTTGACTCCTCACTACGAGCAGTACTTC.

This sequence joins TRBV7-9 and TRBJ1-3; 7 bases match TRBD1. The CDR3 is 15 residues long. The junction had 8 bases not matched to a gene; V was cut back by 4 bases and J by 5 bases. Germline V gene lookup returns CDR1 SEHNR and CDR2 FQNEAQ (reference sequence). The CDR3 spells CASSSPWDRRNTIYF. CDR3 sequence (DNA): TGTGCCAGCAGCTCGCCCTGGGACAGACGAAACACCATATATTTT.

The chain carries TRBV29-1 and TRBJ1-2; D may be TRBD1 (5 bases). CDR3 length equals 15 residues. V was shortened by 3 bases and J by 8 bases, with 22 bases between the two germline ends. Germline values: CDR1 SQVTM, CDR2 ANQGSEA. The CDR3 region has the DNA TGCAGCGTTGAGAGGGATCCGGGACTAGGGCCCGGCTACACCTTC. Translation gives CSVERDPGLGPGYTF.

The V gene is TRBV5-1, the J gene TRBJ2-2; 7 bases agree with TRBD1. The CDR3 contains 14 residues. Unmatched junction bases numbered 6, after V lost 5 bases and J lost 5 bases. Germline loops: CDR1 SGHRS, CDR2 YFSETQ. CDR3: CASSLAGGTGELFF. CDR3 DNA: TGCGCCAGCAGTCTCGCAGGGGGAACCGGGGAGCTGTTTTTT.

V and J are TRBV9 and TRBJ1-5; D ambiguous. This CDR3 is built from 15 residues. Germline values: CDR1 SGDLS, CDR2 YYNGEE. Between the trimmed V and J ends, which lost 3 bases and 4 bases, there was a span of 14 bases. As DNA, the CDR3 is TGTGCCAGCAGCGCCGGCGGTAGCATTAATCAGCCCCAGCATTTT. Translated, it gives CASSAGGSINQPQHF.

The rearrangement links TRBV4-1 to TRBJ1-1; TRBD1 agrees at 8 bases. Germline V gene lookup returns CDR1 MGHRA and CDR2 YSYEKL. The CDR3 is 15 amino acids. V lost 4 bases and J lost 5; bases outside the gene matches: 9. The CDR3 loop reads CASSRGQGVRTEAFF. In DNA, the CDR3 is TGCGCCAGCAGCCGAGGACAGGGCGTAAGGACTGAAGCTTTCTTT.

The chain joins TRBV15 to TRBJ1-1; 7 bases are a match to TRBD1. The germline V gene has CDR1 LNHNV and CDR2 YYDKDF (reference sequence). Trimming took 0 bases from V and 1 from J; bases not matched to a gene: 8. This CDR3 spans 17 amino acids. CDR3 sequence (DNA): TGTGCCACCAGCAGAGATCATGCAGCAGGGGGGAACACTGAAGCTTTCTTT. Translation gives CATSRDHAAGGNTEAFF.

This chain links TRBV2 with TRBJ1-5, with 7 bases identical to TRBD1. Germline trimming cut 3 bases from V and 2 bases from J; bases unmatched to any gene: 4. Germline V CDR1 and CDR2: SNHLY, FYNNEI. The CDR3 sequence is 15 residues long. CDR3 nucleotides: TGTGCCAGCAGTGACTGGACAGGAGGCAATCAGCCCCAGCATTTT. It yields the protein CASSDWTGGNQPQHF.

The CDR3 DNA reads TGTGCCAGCAGCGCGGGAGACCACGAGCAGTACTTC. Residues: CASSAGDHEQYF. The rearrangement uses TRBV7-6 and TRBJ2-7, with 7 nucleotides matching TRBD2. V shed 5 bases, J shed 5 bases, and the junction held 3 bases outside the gene matches. The CDR3 has 12 residues. The V gene's germline CDR1 is SGHVS and CDR2 FNYEAQ.

The chain is built from TRBV12-3 or TRBV12-4 and TRBJ1-1; 7 nucleotides match TRBD1. The J segment lost 8 bases and the V segment lost 6 bases, leaving 6 bases of the junction unmatched. The CDR3 consists of 12 residues. As DNA, the CDR3 is TGTGCCAGCAGCACCGGGACAGCCGAAGCTTTCTTT. Amino acids: CASSTGTAEAFF.